Following are 17 T cell receptor beta chains from one sample sequenced in a study of control samples from healthy donors and cancer patients. The table came from immunoSEQ multiplex PCR; TCRdb's copy has only in-frame clones and leaves some out. The sample records 70,000 to 85,000 clones, around 80% being singletons. The sequenced sample was PBMCs. The source is a man in his fifties or sixties with head and neck cancer.

The chain has TRBV16 and TRBJ2-7; TRBD2 matches at 11 bases. Trimming took 0 bases from V and 3 from J; bases not matched to a gene: 4. CDR1 is KGHSY and CDR2 is FQNENV in the germline V gene. This CDR3 has 16 amino acids. CDR3 DNA sequence: TGTGCCAGCAGCCAATCTGGGACTAGCGGAGTCTACGAGCAGTACTTC. Encoded protein: CASSQSGTSGVYEQYF.

The J gene is TRBJ1-1, the V gene TRBV11-2; no firm D call. V gave up 3 bases and J gave up 5 bases, with 7 bases separating them. CDR3 length equals 12 residues. CDR1 and CDR2 from the germline V gene are SGHAT and FQNNGV. The CDR3 reads CASSFTGTEAFF. Here the CDR3 DNA reads TGTGCCAGCAGCTTCACGGGGACTGAAGCTTTCTTT. Variable domain in full (rest from reference TRBV11-2 and TRBJ1-1): EAGVAQSPRYKIIEKRQSVAFWCNPISGHATLYWYQQILGQGPKLLIQFQNNGVVDDSQLPKDRFSAERLKGVDSTLKIQPAKLEDSAVYLCASSFTGTEAFFGQGTRLTVV.

The CDR3 loop reads CASKDRTQETQYF. The CDR3 region has the DNA TGTGCCAGCAAGGACAGGACCCAAGAGACCCAGTACTTC. The chain links TRBV2 to TRBJ2-5, with 7 positions matching TRBD1. The V gene's germline CDR1 is SNHLY and CDR2 FYNNEI. This CDR3 is built from 13 residues. V lost 7 bases and J lost 1; bases outside the gene matches: 3.

The chain uses TRBV18 and TRBJ1-5; 8 bases line up with TRBD1. The V and J ends lost 2 bases and 9 bases, in that order; junction bases with no gene match: 12. Per the germline V gene, CDR1 is KGHSH and CDR2 is LQKENI. The CDR3 loop spans 16 amino acids. CDR3 in DNA: TGTGCCAGCTCACCATCTTCGGCGGGACAGGTGACGCCCCAGCATTTT. Translated, it gives CASSPSSAGQVTPQHF.

CDR3 amino acids: CASRRDSGYEQYF. CDR3 DNA: TGTGCCAGCAGGAGGGACAGCGGCTACGAGCAGTACTTC. The V and J genes are TRBV2 and TRBJ2-7; 7 nucleotides match TRBD1. The CDR3 is 13 amino acids. The V segment lost 6 bases and the J segment 3 bases; nucleotides outside the gene matches: 5. CDR1 and CDR2 from the germline V gene are SNHLY and FYNNEI.

This clone was counted a few times. In DNA, the CDR3 is TGTGCCAGCTCACCCGAGGCAGGGACTCGGGAGCTGTTTTTT. Translating it yields CASSPEAGTRELFF. The rearrangement joins TRBV18 to TRBJ2-2; a possible D gene is TRBD2 (6 bases). With 3 bases removed from V and 9 bases from J, the gap between germline ends came to 14 bases. CDR1 and CDR2 (germline): KGHSH, LQKENI. CDR3 length: 14 amino acids.

This chain uses TRBV18 with TRBJ2-7; 9 nucleotides agree with TRBD2. J lost 7 bases, V lost 0 bases, and 4 bases had no gene match. The CDR3 runs to 14 residues. CDR1 and CDR2 from the germline V gene are KGHSH and LQKENI. The CDR3 nucleotides read TGTGCCAGCTCACCACCTAGCGGGAGAGCGGAGCAGTACTTC. Translating gives CASSPPSGRAEQYF.

In this sample, this clone turned up a few times. This rearrangement joins TRBV25-1 to TRBJ1-4; no firm D call. V shed 4 bases and J shed 11 bases, with 5 bases lying between them. CDR1 is MGHDK, CDR2 SYGVNS, per germline. CDR3 size: 10 residues. CDR3 nucleotides: TGTGCCAGCAGTGGCACCAAACTGTTTTTT. Its protein product is CASSGTKLFF.

The chain couples TRBV5-8 to TRBJ2-5, with a weak D call TRBD2 (6 bases). The CDR3 runs 13 residues. Trimming removed 5 bases from V and 2 bases from J, with 10 bases in between. CDR1 is SGHTS and CDR2 is YDEGEE in the germline V gene. The CDR3: CASSLAQQETQYF. The DNA of the CDR3 is TGTGCCAGCAGTCTAGCGCAGCAAGAGACCCAGTACTTC. Looking up the rest from reference TRBV5-8 and TRBJ2-5 gives the full variable domain: EAGVTQSPTHLIKTRGQQATLRCSPISGHTSVYWYQQALGLGLQFLLWYDEGEERNRGNFPPRFSGRQFPNYSSELNVNALELEDSALYLCASSLAQQETQYFGPGTRLLVL.

The V call is TRBV6-5, the J call TRBJ1-1; the D is unclear. Trimming removed 4 bases at V and 9 bases at J, with 18 bases between. There are 14 residues in the CDR3. Germline CDR1 reads MNHEY; CDR2 reads SVGAGI. The CDR3 DNA is TGTGCCAGCAGTTCATTCGGCCAGAGACATAAAGCTTTCTTT. Translating it yields CASSSFGQRHKAFF.

The rearrangement links TRBV28 to TRBJ2-7; tentatively, D is TRBD2 (6 bases). CDR1 and CDR2 from the germline V gene are MDHEN and SYDVKM. CDR3 length: 11 residues. Trimming shortened V by 8 bases and J by 4 bases, and 9 bases separated the two germline ends. CDR3 in amino acids: CASRGRYEQYF. CDR3 nucleotides: TGTGCCAGCCGGGGGAGGTACGAGCAGTACTTC.

This sequence joins TRBV3-1 (or the pseudogene TRBV3-2) and TRBJ1-6, with D perhaps matching TRBD1 (6 bases). Per the germline V gene, CDR1 is LGHDT and CDR2 is YNNKEL (reference sequence). There are 14 residues in the CDR3. V shed 2 bases and J shed 5 bases, with 7 bases lying between them. The CDR3 is CASSQRTDNSPLHF. In nucleotides, the CDR3 is TGTGCCAGCAGCCAAAGGACAGATAATTCACCCCTCCACTTT.

The chain is built from TRBV19 and TRBJ1-2; 7 positions match TRBD1. After removal of 5 bases from V and 4 bases from J, the junction contained 10 bases not matched to a gene. Germline V gene sequence: CDR1 LNHDA, CDR2 SQIVND (reference sequence). The CDR3 is 15 residues long. The CDR3 sequence is CASSAGTVETYGYTF. The CDR3 DNA reads as TGTGCCAGTAGTGCCGGGACAGTAGAGACCTATGGCTACACCTTC.

The DNA for the CDR3 is TGCGCCAGCAGCTTCCGGGGGGTTGCGGGAGAGACCCAGTACTTC. It is translated as CASSFRGVAGETQYF. V is TRBV5-1 and J is TRBJ2-5, with TRBD2 matching 7 bases. The CDR3 sequence is 15 residues long. J gave up 4 bases and V 2 bases, and 8 bases lay outside the gene matches. Germline assignment: CDR1 SGHRS and CDR2 YFSETQ.

This rearrangement joins TRBV19 to TRBJ1-1; 9 bases are a match to TRBD1. The CDR3 contains 14 residues. J lost 5 bases, V lost 5 bases, and 6 bases had no gene match. Germline V gives CDR1 LNHDA, CDR2 SQIVND (reference sequence). The CDR3 DNA is TGTGCCAGTAGTCCCGGGACAGGGATGACTGAAGCTTTCTTT. Amino acids: CASSPGTGMTEAFF. Combining the CDR3 with reference TRBV19 and TRBJ1-1 gives the whole variable domain DGGITQSPKYLFRKEGQNVTLSCEQNLNHDAMYWYRQDPGQGLRLIYYSQIVNDFQKGDIAEGYSVSREKKESFPLTVTSAQKNPTAFYLCASSPGTGMTEAFFGQGTRLTVV.

CDR3: CASSPTSGAKNIQYF. The CDR3 bases are TGTGCCAGCAGCCCAACTAGCGGAGCCAAAAACATTCAGTACTTC. J is TRBJ2-4 and V is TRBV5-4; 8 bases are shared with TRBD2. In germline, CDR1 is SGHNT, CDR2 YYREEE (reference sequence). V lost 4 bases and J lost 0; bases outside the gene matches: 3. This CDR3 spans 15 amino acids.

The V gene is TRBV27, the J gene TRBJ1-2; the D gene is possibly TRBD1 (5 bases). CDR3 length equals 14 residues. Per the germline V gene, CDR1 is MNHEY and CDR2 is SMNVEV (reference sequence). V was trimmed by 6 bases and J by 2 bases, leaving 13 bases between them. CDR3 nucleotide sequence: TGTGCCAGCAGGCCGGGACGGTGGAACTATGGCTACACCTTC. Translation gives CASRPGRWNYGYTF.